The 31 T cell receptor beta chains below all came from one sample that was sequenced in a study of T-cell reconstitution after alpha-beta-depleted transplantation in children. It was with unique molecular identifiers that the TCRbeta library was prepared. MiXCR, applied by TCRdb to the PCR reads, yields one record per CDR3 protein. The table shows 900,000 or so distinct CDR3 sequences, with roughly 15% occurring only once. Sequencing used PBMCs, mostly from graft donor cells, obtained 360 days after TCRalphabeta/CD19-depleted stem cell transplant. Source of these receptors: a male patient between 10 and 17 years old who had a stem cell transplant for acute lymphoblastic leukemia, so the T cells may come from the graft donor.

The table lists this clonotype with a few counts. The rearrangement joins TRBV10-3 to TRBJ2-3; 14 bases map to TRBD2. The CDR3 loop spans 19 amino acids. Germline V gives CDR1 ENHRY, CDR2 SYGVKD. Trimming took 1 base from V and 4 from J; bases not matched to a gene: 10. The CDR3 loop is CAISEYILGLAGVPDTQYF. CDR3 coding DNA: TGTGCCATCAGTGAGTACATACTGGGACTAGCGGGAGTCCCAGATACGCAGTATTTT.

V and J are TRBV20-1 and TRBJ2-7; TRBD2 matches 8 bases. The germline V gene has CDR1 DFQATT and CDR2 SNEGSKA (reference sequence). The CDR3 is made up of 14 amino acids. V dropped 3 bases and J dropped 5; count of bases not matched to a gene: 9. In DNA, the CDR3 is TGCAGTGCTAGTCGGGGCGGGAGGTCCCACGAGCAGTACTTC. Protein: CSASRGGRSHEQYF.

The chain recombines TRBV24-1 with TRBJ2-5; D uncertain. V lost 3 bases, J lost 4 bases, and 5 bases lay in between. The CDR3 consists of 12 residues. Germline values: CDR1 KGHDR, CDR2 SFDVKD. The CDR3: CATSDPGETQYF. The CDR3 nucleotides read TGTGCCACCAGTGATCCAGGAGAGACCCAGTACTTC.

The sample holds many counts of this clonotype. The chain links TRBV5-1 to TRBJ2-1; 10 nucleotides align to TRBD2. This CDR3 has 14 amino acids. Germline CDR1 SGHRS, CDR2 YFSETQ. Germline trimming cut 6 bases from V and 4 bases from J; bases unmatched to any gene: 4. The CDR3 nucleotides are TGCGCCAGCACCCGGACTAGCGGATACAATGAGCAGTTCTTC. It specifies CASTRTSGYNEQFF.

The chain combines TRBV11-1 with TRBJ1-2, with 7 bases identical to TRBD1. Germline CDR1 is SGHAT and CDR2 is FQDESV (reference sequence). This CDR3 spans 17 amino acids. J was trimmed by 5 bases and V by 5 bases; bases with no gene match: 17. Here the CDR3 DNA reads TGTGCCAGCAGCAGACGATCCGGGACAGCGGAACTTTATGGCTACACCTTC. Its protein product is CASSRRSGTAELYGYTF.

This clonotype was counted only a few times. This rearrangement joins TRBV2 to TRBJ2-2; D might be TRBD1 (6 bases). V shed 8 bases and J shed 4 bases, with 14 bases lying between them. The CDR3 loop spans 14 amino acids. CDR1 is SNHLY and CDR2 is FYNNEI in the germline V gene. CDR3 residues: CASDGQRPTGELFF. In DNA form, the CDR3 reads TGTGCCAGCGATGGACAGCGCCCCACCGGGGAGCTGTTTTTT.

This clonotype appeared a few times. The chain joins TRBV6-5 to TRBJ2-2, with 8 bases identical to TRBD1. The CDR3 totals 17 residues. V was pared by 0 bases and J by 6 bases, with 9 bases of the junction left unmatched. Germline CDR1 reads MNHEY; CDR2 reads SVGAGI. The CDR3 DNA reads TGTGCCAGCAGTTACTCGTGGACAGGGATTGGTCCCGGGGAGCTGTTTTTT. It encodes CASSYSWTGIGPGELFF.

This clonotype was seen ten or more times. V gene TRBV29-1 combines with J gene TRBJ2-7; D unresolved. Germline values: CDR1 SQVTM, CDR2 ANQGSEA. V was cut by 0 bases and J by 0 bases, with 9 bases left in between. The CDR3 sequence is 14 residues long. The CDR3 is CSVEDQGYSYEQYF. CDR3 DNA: TGCAGCGTTGAAGATCAAGGCTACTCCTACGAGCAGTACTTC.

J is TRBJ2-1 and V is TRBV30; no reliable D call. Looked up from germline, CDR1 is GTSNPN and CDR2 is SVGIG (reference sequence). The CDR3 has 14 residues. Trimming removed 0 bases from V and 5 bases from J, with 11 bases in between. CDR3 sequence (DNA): TGTGCCTGGAGTGTGAAGGCTACCCACAATGAGCAGTTCTTC. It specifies CAWSVKATHNEQFF.

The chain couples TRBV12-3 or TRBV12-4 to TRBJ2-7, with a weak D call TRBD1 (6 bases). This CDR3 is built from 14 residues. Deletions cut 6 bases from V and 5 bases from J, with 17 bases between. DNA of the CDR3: TGTGCCAGCAGCCCGGCAACCCCAGGGGACGAGCAGTACTTC. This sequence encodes CASSPATPGDEQYF.

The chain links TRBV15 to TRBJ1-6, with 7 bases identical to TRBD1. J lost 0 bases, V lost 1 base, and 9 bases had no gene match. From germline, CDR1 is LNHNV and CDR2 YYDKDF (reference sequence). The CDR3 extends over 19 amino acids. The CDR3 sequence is CATSRVSDRRLSYNSPLHF. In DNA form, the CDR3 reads TGTGCCACCAGCAGAGTCTCGGACAGGCGCCTCTCCTATAATTCACCCCTCCACTTT.

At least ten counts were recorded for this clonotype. The CDR3 DNA follows: TGCGCCAGCAGCTTGTCGACGGGGCTAGCGGGACCGAGGGAGCAGTTCTTC. It specifies CASSLSTGLAGPREQFF. The V and J genes are TRBV5-1 and TRBJ2-1; 9 nucleotides match TRBD2. This CDR3 region has 17 residues. Germline V CDR1 and CDR2: SGHRS, YFSETQ. V was pared by 1 base and J by 10 bases, with 15 bases of the junction left unmatched.

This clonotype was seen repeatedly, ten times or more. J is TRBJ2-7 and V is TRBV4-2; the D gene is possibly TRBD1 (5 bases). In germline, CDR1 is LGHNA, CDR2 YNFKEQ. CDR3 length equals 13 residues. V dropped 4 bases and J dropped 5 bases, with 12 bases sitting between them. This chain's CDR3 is CASSPLTVDEQYF. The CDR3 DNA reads TGTGCCAGCAGCCCTTTGACAGTGGACGAGCAGTACTTC.

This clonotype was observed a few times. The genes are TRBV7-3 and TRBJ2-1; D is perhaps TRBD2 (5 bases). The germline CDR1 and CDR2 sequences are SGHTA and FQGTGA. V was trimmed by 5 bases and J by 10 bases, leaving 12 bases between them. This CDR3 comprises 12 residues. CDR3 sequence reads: CASSRLYGEQFF. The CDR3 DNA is TGTGCCAGCAGCCGACTATACGGGGAGCAGTTCTTC. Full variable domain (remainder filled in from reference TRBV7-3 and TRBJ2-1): GAGVSQTPSNKVTEKGKYVELRCDPISGHTALYWYRQSLGQGPEFLIYFQGTGAADDSGLPNDRFFAVRPEGSVSTLKIQRTERGDSAVYLCASSRLYGEQFFGPGTRLTVL.

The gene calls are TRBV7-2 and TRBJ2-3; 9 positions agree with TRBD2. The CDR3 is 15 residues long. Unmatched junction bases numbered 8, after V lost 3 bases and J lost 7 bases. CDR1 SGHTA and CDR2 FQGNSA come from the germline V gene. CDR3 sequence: CASSFELAGRNTQYF. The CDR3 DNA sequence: TGTGCCAGCAGCTTCGAGCTAGCGGGAAGAAATACGCAGTATTTT. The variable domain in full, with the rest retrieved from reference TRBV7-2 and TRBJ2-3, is GAGVSQSPSNKVTEKGKDVELRCDPISGHTALYWYRQSLGQGLEFLIYFQGNSAPDKSGLPSDRFSAERTGGSVSTLTIQRTQQEDSAVYLCASSFELAGRNTQYFGPGTRLTVL.

The CDR3 sequence: CASRGGNYGYTF. The CDR3 nucleotides are TGTGCCAGCAGGGGGGGGAACTATGGCTACACCTTC. The V call is TRBV6-6, the J call TRBJ1-2, with D possibly TRBD1 on 5 matching bases. V was clipped by 6 bases and J by 2 bases, with 7 bases between them. Germline CDR1 MNHNY, CDR2 SVGAGI (reference sequence). The CDR3 loop spans 12 amino acids.

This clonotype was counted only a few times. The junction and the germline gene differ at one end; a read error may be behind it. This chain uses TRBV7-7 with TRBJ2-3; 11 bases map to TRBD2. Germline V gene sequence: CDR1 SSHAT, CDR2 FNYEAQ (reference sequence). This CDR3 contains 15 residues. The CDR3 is CASSVAGGPLDTQYF. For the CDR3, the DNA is TGTGCCAGCAGCGTAGCGGGAGGGCCGTTAGATACGCAGTATTTT. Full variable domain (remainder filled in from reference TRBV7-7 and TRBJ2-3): GAGVSQSPRYKVTKRGQDVTLRCDPISSHATLYWYQQALGQGPEFLTYFNYEAQPDKSGLPSDRFSAERPEGSISTLTIQRTEQRDSAMYRCASSVAGGPLDTQYFGPGTRLTVL.

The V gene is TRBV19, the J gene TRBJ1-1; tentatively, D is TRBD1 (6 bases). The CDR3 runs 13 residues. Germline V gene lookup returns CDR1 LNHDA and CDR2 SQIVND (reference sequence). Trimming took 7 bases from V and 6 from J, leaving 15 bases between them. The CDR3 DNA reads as TGTGCCAGTAACCCAGGACAGACCTCTGAAGCTTTCTTT. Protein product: CASNPGQTSEAFF.

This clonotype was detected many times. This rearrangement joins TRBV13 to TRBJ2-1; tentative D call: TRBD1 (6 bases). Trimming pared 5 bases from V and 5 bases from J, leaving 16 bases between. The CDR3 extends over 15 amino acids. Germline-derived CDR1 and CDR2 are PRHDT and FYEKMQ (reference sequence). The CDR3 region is CASSPRQGHDNEQFF. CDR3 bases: TGTGCCAGCAGCCCCCGGCAGGGACATGACAATGAGCAGTTCTTC.

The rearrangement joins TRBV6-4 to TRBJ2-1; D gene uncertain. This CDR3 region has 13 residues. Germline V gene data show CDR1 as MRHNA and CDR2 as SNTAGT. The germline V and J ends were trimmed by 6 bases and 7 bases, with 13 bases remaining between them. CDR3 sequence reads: CASRESLGNEQFF. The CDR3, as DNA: TGTGCCAGCAGGGAAAGTTTGGGAAATGAGCAGTTCTTC.

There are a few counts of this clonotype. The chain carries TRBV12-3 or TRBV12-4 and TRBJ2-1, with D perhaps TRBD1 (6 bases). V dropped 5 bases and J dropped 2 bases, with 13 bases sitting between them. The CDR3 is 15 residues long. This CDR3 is CASSTGTSPYNEQFF. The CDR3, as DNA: TGTGCCAGCAGTACCGGGACATCGCCCTACAATGAGCAGTTCTTC.

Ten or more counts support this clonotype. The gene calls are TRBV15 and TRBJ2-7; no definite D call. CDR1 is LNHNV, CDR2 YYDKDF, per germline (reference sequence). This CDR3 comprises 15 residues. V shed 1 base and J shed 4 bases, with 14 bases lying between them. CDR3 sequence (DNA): TGTGCCACCAGCAGAGTAAAGTCCGGCCGATACGAGCAGTACTTC. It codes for CATSRVKSGRYEQYF.

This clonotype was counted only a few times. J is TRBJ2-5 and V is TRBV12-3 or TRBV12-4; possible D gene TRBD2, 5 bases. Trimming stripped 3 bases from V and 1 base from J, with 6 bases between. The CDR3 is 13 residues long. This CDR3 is CASSFGIQETQYF. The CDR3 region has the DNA TGTGCCAGCAGTTTCGGGATCCAAGAGACCCAGTACTTC.

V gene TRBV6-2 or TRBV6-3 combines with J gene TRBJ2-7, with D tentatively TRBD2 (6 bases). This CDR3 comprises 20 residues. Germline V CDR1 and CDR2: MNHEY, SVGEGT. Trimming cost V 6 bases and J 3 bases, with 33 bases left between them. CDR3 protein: CASSYKSLGEDSRSHYEQYF. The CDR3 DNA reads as TGTGCCAGCAGCTATAAGAGTCTAGGGGAGGACTCGCGCTCCCACTACGAGCAGTACTTC.

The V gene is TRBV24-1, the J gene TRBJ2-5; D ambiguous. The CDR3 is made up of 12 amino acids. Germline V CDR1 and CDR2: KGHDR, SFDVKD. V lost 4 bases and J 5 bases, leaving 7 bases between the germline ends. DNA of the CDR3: TGTGCCACCAGTGACCTCCATGAGACCCAGTACTTC. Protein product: CATSDLHETQYF.

CDR3 bases: TGCAGCGTTTCAAGCGGGAGAGTCGCAGATGAGCAGTTCTTC. Its protein product is CSVSSGRVADEQFF. The chain joins TRBV29-1 to TRBJ2-1, with TRBD2 matching over 8 bases. The CDR3 contains 14 residues. Germline loops: CDR1 SQVTM, CDR2 ANQGSEA. J gave up 8 bases and V 5 bases, and 11 bases lay outside the gene matches.

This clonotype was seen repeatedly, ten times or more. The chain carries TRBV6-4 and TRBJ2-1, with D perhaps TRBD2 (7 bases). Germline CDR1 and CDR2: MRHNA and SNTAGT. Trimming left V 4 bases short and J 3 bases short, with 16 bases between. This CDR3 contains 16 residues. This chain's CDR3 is CASSAGGGGLYNEQFF. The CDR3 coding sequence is TGTGCCAGCAGTGCTGGAGGGGGGGGACTCTACAATGAGCAGTTCTTC.

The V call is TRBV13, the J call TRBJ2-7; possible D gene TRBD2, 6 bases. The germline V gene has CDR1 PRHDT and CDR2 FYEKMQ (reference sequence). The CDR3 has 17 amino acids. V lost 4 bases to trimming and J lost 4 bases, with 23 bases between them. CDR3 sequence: CASSSPHSGLGSYEQYF. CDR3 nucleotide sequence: TGTGCCAGCAGCTCCCCCCACAGCGGGTTGGGTTCGTACGAGCAGTACTTC.

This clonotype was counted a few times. The CDR3 bases are TGCGCCAGCAGCGCCGGGACAGCTAGTAGGAACTATGGCTACACCTTC. As protein: CASSAGTASRNYGYTF. The V gene is TRBV5-1, the J gene TRBJ1-2; 7 bases fit TRBD1. After removal of 4 bases from V and 2 bases from J, the junction contained 11 bases not matched to a gene. Germline CDR1 SGHRS, CDR2 YFSETQ. This CDR3 is built from 16 residues.

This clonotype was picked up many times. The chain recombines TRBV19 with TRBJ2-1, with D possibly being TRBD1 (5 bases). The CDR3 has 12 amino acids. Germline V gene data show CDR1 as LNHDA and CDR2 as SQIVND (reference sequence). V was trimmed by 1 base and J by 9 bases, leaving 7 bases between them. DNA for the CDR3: TGTGCCAGTAGTATAGGGACAAGTGAGCAGTTCTTC. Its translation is CASSIGTSEQFF.

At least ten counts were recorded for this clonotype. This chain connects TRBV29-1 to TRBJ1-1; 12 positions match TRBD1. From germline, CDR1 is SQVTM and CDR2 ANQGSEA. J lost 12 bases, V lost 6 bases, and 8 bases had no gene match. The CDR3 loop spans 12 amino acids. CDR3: CSVLGDRGQTFF. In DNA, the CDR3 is TGCAGCGTCCTTGGGGACAGGGGGCAAACTTTCTTT.